Reported below is one T cell receptor (beta chain). Its antigen is unknown. This sample was taken from a study of cytomegalovirus exposure and HLA in healthy donors. General study points: Presence/absence results assume similar sequencing depth per donor, which may not hold. Accurate predictions that matched the HLA-A and HLA-B alleles of most subjects were reportedly made from TCR beta sequences.

The V gene lost 2 bases and the J gene lost 2 bases, with 13 bases spanning the gap. The CDR3 spans 15 residues. The germline CDR1 and CDR2 sequences are MNHEY and SVGAGI. The study ran its PCR with 60 Vbeta and 13 Jbeta primers. Some clones are missing from TCRdb's copy, which holds only in-frame ones; the method was immunoSEQ multiplex PCR. This table holds 250,000 to 350,000 clones, 80% found once. The sequence derives from a girl aged 2-10 years in good health and CMV-seronegative. The sequenced material came from PBMCs. This chain joins TRBV6-5 and TRBJ2-7, with a possible D match to TRBD2 (5 bases). The CDR3 reads CASSYVPQEAYEQYF. The CDR3 DNA follows: TGTGCCAGCAGTTACGTTCCCCAGGAGGCCTACGAGCAGTACTTC.